The 31 T cell receptor beta chains below all came from one sample that was sequenced in a study of Siglec-9 on CD8 T cells in melanoma. Only in-frame clones appear in the TCRdb table, and some are missing; sequencing was by immunoSEQ multiplex PCR. The repertoire holds about 30,000 clones, about 80% seen once, with approximately 6% in the top ten. Input material: Siglec-9- CD8+ T cells sorted from blood. The source of these receptors is a human donor in good health.

The chain recombines TRBV19 with TRBJ1-5; D remains unclear. There are 14 residues in the CDR3. CDR1 LNHDA and CDR2 SQIVND come from the germline V gene (reference sequence). The V gene lost 3 bases and the J gene lost 0 bases, with 6 bases spanning the gap. CDR3 protein: CASSIVGSNQPQHF. CDR3 DNA: TGTGCCAGTAGTATCGTGGGTAGCAATCAGCCCCAGCATTTT.

This clone has just one count. The CDR3 loop reads CASSLGRVGSSYEQYF. In DNA, the CDR3 is TGTGCCAGCAGCTTGGGTAGGGTCGGGAGCTCCTACGAGCAGTACTTC. The chain combines TRBV7-2 with TRBJ2-7; tentatively, D is TRBD2 (6 bases). From germline, CDR1 is SGHTA and CDR2 FQGNSA. V was cut by 3 bases and J by 0 bases, with 15 bases left in between. The CDR3 extends over 16 amino acids.

The rearrangement links TRBV7-9 to TRBJ2-7; D gene uncertain. In germline, CDR1 is SEHNR, CDR2 FQNEAQ (reference sequence). The CDR3 sequence is 14 residues long. Trimming stripped 1 base from V and 6 bases from J, with 13 bases between. The CDR3 reads CASSLGGRPGEQYV. In DNA, the CDR3 is TGTGCCAGCAGCTTAGGCGGACGGCCGGGCGAGCAGTACGTC.

V gene TRBV27 combines with J gene TRBJ2-1, with unresolved D. Germline loops: CDR1 MNHEY, CDR2 SMNVEV (reference sequence). This CDR3 spans 14 amino acids. Trimming took off 5 bases at V and 2 bases at J, with 10 bases between the two ends. CDR3 region: CASSPLETYNEQFF. CDR3 DNA: TGTGCCAGCAGTCCCTTAGAGACCTACAATGAGCAGTTCTTC.

The V gene is TRBV6-5, the J gene TRBJ2-6; no clear D. V lost 2 bases, J lost 0 bases, and 8 bases lay in between. This CDR3 is built from 16 residues. In germline, CDR1 is MNHEY, CDR2 SVGAGI. The CDR3 loop is CASSYPSGSGANVLTF. The CDR3 DNA follows: TGTGCCAGCAGTTACCCCAGTGGCTCTGGGGCCAACGTCCTGACTTTC.

V gene TRBV6-5 combines with J gene TRBJ2-7; D gene ambiguous. The CDR3 has 15 amino acids. Germline CDR1 and CDR2: MNHEY and SVGAGI. V was clipped by 0 bases and J by 0 bases, with 9 bases between them. CDR3 sequence: CASSYSIRTSYEQYF. The DNA for the CDR3 is TGTGCCAGCAGTTACTCGATCAGGACCTCCTACGAGCAGTACTTC.

The rearrangement uses TRBV2 and TRBJ2-5; D not certain. The ends were cut back, 2 bases at V and 1 base at J, with 5 bases in the middle. Per the germline V gene, CDR1 is SNHLY and CDR2 is FYNNEI. This CDR3 has 13 residues. For the CDR3, the DNA is TGTGCCAGCAGTGAACAGTTCCAAGAGACCCAGTACTTC. Amino acids: CASSEQFQETQYF.

A single count supports this clone. V usage is TRBV7-9 and J usage is TRBJ2-1; D is possibly TRBD2 (5 bases). Germline V CDR1 and CDR2: SEHNR, FQNEAQ (reference sequence). Deletions cut 4 bases from V and 9 bases from J, with 10 bases between. This CDR3 contains 12 residues. The CDR3 coding sequence is TGTGCCAGCAGCTCCGGGATGGGTGAGCAGTTCTTC. This translates into CASSSGMGEQFF.

The gene calls are TRBV5-8 and TRBJ2-2; the D gene is possibly TRBD1 (6 bases). The CDR3 is made up of 14 amino acids. V was clipped by 3 bases and J by 3 bases, with 9 bases between them. Germline assignment: CDR1 SGHTS and CDR2 YDEGEE. The CDR3 sequence: CASSWDTYTGELFF. The CDR3, as DNA: TGTGCCAGCAGCTGGGACACCTACACCGGGGAGCTGTTTTTT.

The J gene is TRBJ2-2, the V gene TRBV28, with TRBD1 matching over 9 bases. The CDR3 extends over 16 amino acids. The germline gives CDR1 MDHEN, CDR2 SYDVKM. J gave up 2 bases and V 5 bases, and 6 bases lay outside the gene matches. This CDR3 reads CASSSGTGINTGELFF. The CDR3 DNA sequence: TGTGCCAGCAGTAGCGGGACAGGGATTAACACCGGGGAGCTGTTTTTT. Full variable domain (remainder filled in from reference TRBV28 and TRBJ2-2): DVKVTQSSRYLVKRTGEKVFLECVQDMDHENMFWYRQDPGLGLRLIYFSYDVKMKEKGDIPEGYSVSREKKERFSLILESASTNQTSMYLCASSSGTGINTGELFFGEGSRLTVL.

This rearrangement joins TRBV2 to TRBJ2-1; TRBD2 might be the D (6 bases). The CDR3 extends over 16 amino acids. Trimming took off 2 bases at V and 7 bases at J, with 18 bases between the two ends. Germline CDR1 and CDR2: SNHLY and FYNNEI. This CDR3 reads CASSELTGSRVNEQFF. The CDR3, as DNA: TGTGCCAGCAGTGAATTGACCGGGAGTAGAGTAAATGAGCAGTTCTTC.

The chain employs TRBV27 and TRBJ2-1, with 10 bases lining up with TRBD2. CDR1 and CDR2 (germline): MNHEY, SMNVEV (reference sequence). V shed 7 bases, J shed 6 bases, and the junction held 9 bases outside the gene matches. The CDR3 has 15 amino acids. The CDR3 bases are TGTGCCAGCACTCACTCGGGACTAGCGCTCAATGAGCAGTTCTTC. This translates into CASTHSGLALNEQFF.

This CDR3 reads CASSGSGQGYLITGELFF. The CDR3 bases are TGTGCCAGCAGCGGGTCGGGACAGGGATATTTGATCACCGGGGAGCTGTTTTTT. V usage is TRBV9 and J usage is TRBJ2-2; the match to TRBD1 covers 9 bases. This CDR3 has 18 residues. Trimming cost V 3 bases and J 4 bases; bases outside gene matches: 13. The V gene's germline CDR1 is SGDLS and CDR2 YYNGEE.

The V call is TRBV9, the J call TRBJ1-1; D uncertain. Trimming removed 3 bases from V and 5 bases from J, with 17 bases in between. CDR3 length: 15 residues. Germline loops: CDR1 SGDLS, CDR2 YYNGEE. CDR3 in DNA: TGTGCCAGCAGCGCACCTCTTAAGGCGGGGACTGAAGCTTTCTTT. Its protein is CASSAPLKAGTEAFF.

This clone appeared a few times. The chain links TRBV6-5 to TRBJ2-1, with D uncertain. Deletions cut 0 bases from V and 6 bases from J, with 15 bases between. The CDR3 loop spans 16 amino acids. In germline, CDR1 is MNHEY, CDR2 SVGAGI. For the CDR3, the DNA is TGTGCCAGCAGTTACTCCGGCCAGGATTCGGGCAATGAGCAGTTCTTC. Translation gives CASSYSGQDSGNEQFF.

The genes are TRBV2 and TRBJ1-5; 8 bases line up with TRBD1. Germline values: CDR1 SNHLY, CDR2 FYNNEI. J was trimmed by 6 bases and V by 6 bases; bases with no gene match: 10. The CDR3 sequence is 15 residues long. CDR3 coding DNA: TGTGCCAGCAGCCCTAGGGGACAGGCGAGTCAGCCCCAGCATTTT. Its translation is CASSPRGQASQPQHF.

Only a few counts were recorded for this clone. The rearrangement joins TRBV27 to TRBJ2-1; TRBD2 aligns across 9 bases. The CDR3 sequence is 16 residues long. Germline CDR1 and CDR2: MNHEY and SMNVEV (reference sequence). J lost 0 bases, V lost 5 bases, and 5 bases had no gene match. The CDR3 spells CASSVRGGPSYNEQFF. Written as DNA, the CDR3 is TGTGCCAGCAGTGTGCGGGGGGGCCCCTCCTACAATGAGCAGTTCTTC.

V usage is TRBV2 and J usage is TRBJ1-1; no reliable D call. The CDR3 sequence is 14 residues long. Germline assignment: CDR1 SNHLY and CDR2 FYNNEI. V was trimmed by 2 bases and J by 11 bases, leaving 18 bases between them. The CDR3 bases are TGTGCCAGCAGTGAAAATCCTGGACCACGTGAGGCTTTCTTT. The encoded protein is CASSENPGPREAFF.

The chain carries TRBV27 and TRBJ2-3; maybe TRBD2 (6 bases). Germline V lookup: CDR1 MNHEY, CDR2 SMNVEV (reference sequence). Trimming pared 3 bases from V and 6 bases from J, leaving 16 bases between. The length of the CDR3 is 15 residues. The CDR3 DNA reads TGTGCCAGCAGTTTTTTCGGGAGCGGGTTGGATACGCAGTATTTT. Protein product: CASSFFGSGLDTQYF.

This clone was observed once. The rearrangement joins TRBV27 to TRBJ1-2, with a tentative D call TRBD1 (6 bases). The V gene lost 8 bases and the J gene lost 3 bases, with 10 bases spanning the gap. This CDR3 comprises 12 residues. Germline V gene sequence: CDR1 MNHEY, CDR2 SMNVEV (reference sequence). In DNA form, the CDR3 reads TGTGCCAGCCGTGGACAGCACTATGGCTACACCTTC. Its translation is CASRGQHYGYTF.

The sample holds a few counts of this clone. The chain is built from TRBV7-8 and TRBJ1-5, with a tentative D call TRBD1 (6 bases). CDR3 length equals 14 residues. CDR1 and CDR2 from the germline V gene are SGHVS and FQNEAQ. Trimming removed 5 bases at V and 4 bases at J, with 12 bases between. Here the CDR3 reads CASSPWTANQPQHF. Written as DNA, the CDR3 is TGTGCCAGCAGCCCCTGGACAGCAAATCAGCCCCAGCATTTT.

In its sample, this clone was seen a few times. The V call is TRBV30, the J call TRBJ1-4; D may be TRBD1 (5 bases). V lost 4 bases to trimming and J lost 2 bases, with 5 bases between them. Looked up from germline, CDR1 is GTSNPN and CDR2 is SVGIG (reference sequence). The CDR3 is 12 residues long. The CDR3 here is CAWTGTNEKLFF. The CDR3 DNA is TGTGCCTGGACAGGGACTAATGAAAAACTGTTTTTT.

The chain is built from TRBV13 and TRBJ2-7, with 7 bases matching TRBD1. Germline CDR1 and CDR2: PRHDT and FYEKMQ (reference sequence). There are 14 residues in the CDR3. J was trimmed by 3 bases and V by 3 bases; bases with no gene match: 5. CDR3 sequence reads: CASSLGDSFYEQYV. CDR3 DNA: TGTGCCAGCAGCTTGGGGGACAGCTTCTACGAGCAGTACGTC.

The chain links TRBV9 to TRBJ1-2; TRBD1 matches at 7 bases. Germline CDR1 and CDR2: SGDLS and YYNGEE. The CDR3 sequence is 14 residues long. With 3 bases clipped from V and 6 bases from J, the junction kept 8 bases outside the gene matches. As DNA, the CDR3 is TGTGCCAGCAGCGACCAGACAGGGATCAATGGCTACACCTTC. Its translation is CASSDQTGINGYTF.

This chain joins TRBV9 and TRBJ2-1; weak D call: TRBD2 (5 bases). This CDR3 region has 16 residues. Germline CDR1 SGDLS, CDR2 YYNGEE. The germline V and J ends were trimmed by 4 bases and 4 bases, with 18 bases remaining between them. The CDR3 region is CASSPSPGGTYNEQFF. CDR3 nucleotide sequence: TGTGCCAGCAGCCCGTCTCCCGGAGGTACTTACAATGAGCAGTTCTTC.

This clone was seen a handful of times. The chain has TRBV30 and TRBJ1-1; 9 nucleotides match TRBD1. There are 15 residues in the CDR3. CDR1 is GTSNPN and CDR2 is SVGIG in the germline V gene (reference sequence). V shed 2 bases, J shed 0 bases, and the junction held 4 bases outside the gene matches. The CDR3 DNA reads as TGTGCCTGGAGTCCTGGACAGGGGTTGAACACTGAAGCTTTCTTT. The encoded protein is CAWSPGQGLNTEAFF.

V is TRBV7-9 and J is TRBJ1-3, with D possibly matching TRBD1 (5 bases). V was shortened by 3 bases and J by 0 bases, with 15 bases between the two germline ends. Per germline, CDR1 SEHNR and CDR2 FQNEAQ (reference sequence). The CDR3 is 17 amino acids. The CDR3 protein is CASSFGAGSISGNTIYF. DNA for the CDR3: TGTGCCAGCAGCTTCGGGGCGGGGTCTATCTCTGGAAACACCATATATTTT.

This clone has a single count. V is TRBV6-5 and J is TRBJ1-1; 8 bases agree with TRBD1. Germline V gene lookup returns CDR1 MNHEY and CDR2 SVGAGI. V trimming: 5 bases; J trimming: 3 bases; junction bases outside the gene matches: 8. There are 15 residues in the CDR3. The CDR3 DNA follows: TGTGCCAGCAGTCGAACAGGGGGTAGCGACACTGAAGCTTTCTTT. This codes for CASSRTGGSDTEAFF.

This chain joins TRBV27 and TRBJ2-7, with 10 positions matching TRBD2. With V trimmed by 0 bases and J by 4 bases, 9 bases remained unmatched. Germline lookup yields CDR1 MNHEY and CDR2 SMNVEV (reference sequence). This CDR3 region has 17 residues. The CDR3 region has the DNA TGTGCCAGCAGTTTATCCAGCGGGGGGGCCGGTTTGTACGAGCAGTACTTC. Its translation: CASSLSSGGAGLYEQYF.

This chain joins TRBV11-2 and TRBJ1-1, with D perhaps matching TRBD1 (6 bases). This CDR3 has 14 amino acids. With 1 base removed from V and 8 bases from J, the gap between germline ends came to 14 bases. Germline V gene data show CDR1 as SGHAT and CDR2 as FQNNGV. The CDR3 is CASSLVQDSSEAFF. In DNA, the CDR3 is TGTGCCAGCAGCTTAGTTCAGGACAGTTCGGAAGCTTTCTTT.

V is TRBV7-9 and J is TRBJ2-1; unclear D gene. From germline, CDR1 is SEHNR and CDR2 FQNEAQ (reference sequence). The CDR3 runs 13 residues. V lost 1 base to trimming and J lost 8 bases, with 9 bases between them. CDR3 nucleotides: TGTGCCAGCAGCTTAGTATCGGGTCATGAGCAGTTCTTC. Its protein product is CASSLVSGHEQFF.